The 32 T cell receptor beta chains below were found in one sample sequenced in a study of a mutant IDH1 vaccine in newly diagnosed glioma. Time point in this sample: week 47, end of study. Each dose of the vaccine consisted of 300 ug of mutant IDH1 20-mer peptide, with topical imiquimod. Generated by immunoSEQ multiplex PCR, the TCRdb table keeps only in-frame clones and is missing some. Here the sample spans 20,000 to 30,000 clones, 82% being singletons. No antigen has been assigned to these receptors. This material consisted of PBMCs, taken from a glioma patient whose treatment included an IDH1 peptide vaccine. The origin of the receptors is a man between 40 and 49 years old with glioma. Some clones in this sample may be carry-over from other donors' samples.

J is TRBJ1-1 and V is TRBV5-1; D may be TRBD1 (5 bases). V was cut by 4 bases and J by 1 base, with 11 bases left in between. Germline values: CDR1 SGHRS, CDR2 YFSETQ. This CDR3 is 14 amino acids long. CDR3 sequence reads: CASSQGTANTEAFF. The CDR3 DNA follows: TGCGCCAGCAGCCAAGGGACGGCGAACACTGAAGCTTTCTTT.

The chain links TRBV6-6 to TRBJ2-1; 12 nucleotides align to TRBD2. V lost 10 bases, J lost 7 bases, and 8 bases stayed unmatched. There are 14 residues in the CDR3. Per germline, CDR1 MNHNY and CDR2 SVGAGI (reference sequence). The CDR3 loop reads CATLTSGGSNEQFF. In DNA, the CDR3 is TGTGCCACCCTGACTAGCGGGGGATCAAATGAGCAGTTCTTC.

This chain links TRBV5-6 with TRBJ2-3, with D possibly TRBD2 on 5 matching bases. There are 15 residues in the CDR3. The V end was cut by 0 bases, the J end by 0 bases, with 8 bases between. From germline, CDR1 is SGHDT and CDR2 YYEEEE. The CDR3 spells CASSLGGGSTDTQYF. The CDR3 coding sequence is TGTGCCAGCAGCTTGGGAGGCGGGAGCACAGATACGCAGTATTTT.

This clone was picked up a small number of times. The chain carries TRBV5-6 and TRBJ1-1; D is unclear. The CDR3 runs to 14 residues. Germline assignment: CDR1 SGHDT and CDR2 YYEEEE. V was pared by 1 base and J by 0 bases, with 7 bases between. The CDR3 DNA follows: TGTGCCAGCAGCTTGTTGTCCATGAACACTGAAGCTTTCTTT. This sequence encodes CASSLLSMNTEAFF.

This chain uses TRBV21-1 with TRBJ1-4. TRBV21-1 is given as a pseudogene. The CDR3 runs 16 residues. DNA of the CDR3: TGTGCCAGCGGGGTTTCAAACCGGAACGGTAAAGAAAAACTGTTTTTT. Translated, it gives CASGVSNRNGKEKLFF.

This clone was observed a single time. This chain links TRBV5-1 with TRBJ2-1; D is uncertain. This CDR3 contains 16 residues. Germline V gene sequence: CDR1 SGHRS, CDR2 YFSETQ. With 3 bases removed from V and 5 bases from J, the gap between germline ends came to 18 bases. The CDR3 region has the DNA TGCGCCAGCAGCTCGACCGGGTCACCTGGAGACAATGAGCAGTTCTTC. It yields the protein CASSSTGSPGDNEQFF.

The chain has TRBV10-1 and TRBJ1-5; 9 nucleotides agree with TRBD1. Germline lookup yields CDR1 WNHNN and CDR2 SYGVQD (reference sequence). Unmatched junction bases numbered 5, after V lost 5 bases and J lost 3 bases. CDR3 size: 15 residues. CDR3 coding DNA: TGCGCCAGCAGTACGACAGGGGGACCCAATCAGCCCCAGCATTTT. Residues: CASSTTGGPNQPQHF.

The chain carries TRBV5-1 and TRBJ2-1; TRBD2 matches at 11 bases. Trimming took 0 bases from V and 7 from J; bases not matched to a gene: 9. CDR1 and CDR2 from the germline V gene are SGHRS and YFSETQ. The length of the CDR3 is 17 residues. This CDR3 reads CASSLGVVGLAGNEQFF. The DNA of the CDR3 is TGCGCCAGCAGCTTGGGCGTTGTTGGACTAGCGGGTAATGAGCAGTTCTTC.

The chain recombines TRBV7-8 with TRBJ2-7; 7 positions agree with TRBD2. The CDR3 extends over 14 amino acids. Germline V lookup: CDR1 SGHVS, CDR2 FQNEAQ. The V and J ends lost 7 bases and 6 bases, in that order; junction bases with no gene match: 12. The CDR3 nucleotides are TGTGCCAGCAACATTCGTGGGGGGGTCGGCGAGCAGTACTTC. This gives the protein CASNIRGGVGEQYF. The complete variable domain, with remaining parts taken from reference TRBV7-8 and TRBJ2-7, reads GAGVSQSPRYKVAKRGQDVALRCDPISGHVSLFWYQQALGQGPEFLTYFQNEAQLDKSGLPSDRFFAERPEGSVSTLKIQRTQQEDSAVYLCASNIRGGVGEQYFGPGTRLTVT.

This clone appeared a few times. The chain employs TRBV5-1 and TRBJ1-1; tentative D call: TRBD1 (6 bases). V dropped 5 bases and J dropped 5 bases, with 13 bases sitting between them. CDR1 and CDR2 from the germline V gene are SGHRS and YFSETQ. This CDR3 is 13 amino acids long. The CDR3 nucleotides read TGCGCCAGCAGTCCCGGGACATCGACTGAAGCTTTCTTT. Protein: CASSPGTSTEAFF.

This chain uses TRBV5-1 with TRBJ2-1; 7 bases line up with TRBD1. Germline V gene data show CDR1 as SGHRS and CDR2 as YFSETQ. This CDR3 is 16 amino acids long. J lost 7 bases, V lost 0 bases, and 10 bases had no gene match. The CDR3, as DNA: TGCGCCAGCAGCTTGGAACAAGGGGGCAGTGTGAATGAGCAGTTCTTC. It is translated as CASSLEQGGSVNEQFF.

This chain's CDR3 is CASTQTREGRRETQYF. For the CDR3, the DNA is TGTGCCAGTACCCAGACACGGGAGGGGCGTAGGGAGACCCAGTACTTC. The V gene is TRBV19, the J gene TRBJ2-5; 8 bases align to TRBD2. In germline, CDR1 is LNHDA, CDR2 SQIVND (reference sequence). V trimming: 7 bases; J trimming: 5 bases; junction bases outside the gene matches: 15. This CDR3 is 16 amino acids long.

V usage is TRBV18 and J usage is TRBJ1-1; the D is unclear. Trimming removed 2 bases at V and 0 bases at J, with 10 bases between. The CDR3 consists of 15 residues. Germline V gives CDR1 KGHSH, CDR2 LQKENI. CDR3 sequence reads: CASSPNLPVNTEAFF. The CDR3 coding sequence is TGTGCCAGCTCACCAAACTTACCGGTGAACACTGAAGCTTTCTTT.

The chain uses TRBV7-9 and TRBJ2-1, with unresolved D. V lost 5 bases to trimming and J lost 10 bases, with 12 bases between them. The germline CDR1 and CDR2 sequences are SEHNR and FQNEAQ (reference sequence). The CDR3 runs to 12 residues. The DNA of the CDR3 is TGTGCCAGCAGCCCCTCGGACCGAGAGCAGTTCTTC. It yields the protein CASSPSDREQFF.

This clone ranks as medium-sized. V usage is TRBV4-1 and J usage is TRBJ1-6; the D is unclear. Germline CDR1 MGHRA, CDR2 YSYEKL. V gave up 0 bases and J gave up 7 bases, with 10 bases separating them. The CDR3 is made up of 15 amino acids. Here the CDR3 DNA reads TGCGCCAGCAGCCAAGACGCCCTCCCGAATTCACCCCTCCACTTT. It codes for CASSQDALPNSPLHF.

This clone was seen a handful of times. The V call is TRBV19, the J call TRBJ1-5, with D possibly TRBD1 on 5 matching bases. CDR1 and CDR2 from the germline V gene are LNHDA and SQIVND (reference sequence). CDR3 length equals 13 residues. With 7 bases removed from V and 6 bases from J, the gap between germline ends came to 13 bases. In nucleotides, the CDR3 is TGTGCCAGTAATGACAGCCACTCTCAGCCCCAGCATTTT. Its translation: CASNDSHSQPQHF.

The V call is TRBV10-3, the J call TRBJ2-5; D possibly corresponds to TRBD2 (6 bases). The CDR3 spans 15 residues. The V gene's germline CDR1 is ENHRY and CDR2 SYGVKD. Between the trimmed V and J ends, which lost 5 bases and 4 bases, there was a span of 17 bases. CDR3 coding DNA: TGTGCCATCAGTAACGGACTATCCCTCCGAGAGACCCAGTACTTC. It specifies CAISNGLSLRETQYF.

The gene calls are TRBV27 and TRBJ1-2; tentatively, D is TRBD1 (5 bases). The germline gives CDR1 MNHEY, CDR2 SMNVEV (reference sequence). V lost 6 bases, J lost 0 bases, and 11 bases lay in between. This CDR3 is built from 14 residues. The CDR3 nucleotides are TGTGCCAGCAGGGACATAACCTCTAACTATGGCTACACCTTC. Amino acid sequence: CASRDITSNYGYTF.

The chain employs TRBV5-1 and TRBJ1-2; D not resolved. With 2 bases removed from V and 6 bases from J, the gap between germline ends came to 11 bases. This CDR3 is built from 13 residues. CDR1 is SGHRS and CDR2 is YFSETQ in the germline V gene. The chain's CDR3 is CASSFNEAHGYTF. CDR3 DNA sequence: TGCGCCAGCAGCTTCAACGAGGCGCATGGCTACACCTTC.

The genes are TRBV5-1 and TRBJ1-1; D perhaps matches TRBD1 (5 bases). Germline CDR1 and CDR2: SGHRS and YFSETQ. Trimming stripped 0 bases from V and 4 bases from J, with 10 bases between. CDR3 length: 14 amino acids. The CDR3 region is CASSLGQRSTEAFF. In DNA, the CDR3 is TGCGCCAGCAGCTTGGGACAGAGAAGCACTGAAGCTTTCTTT.

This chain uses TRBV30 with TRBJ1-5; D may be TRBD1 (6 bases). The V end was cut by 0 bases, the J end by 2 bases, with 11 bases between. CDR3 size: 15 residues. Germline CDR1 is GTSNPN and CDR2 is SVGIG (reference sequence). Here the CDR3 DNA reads TGTGCCTGGAGTGTACCCGCAGGGGGCAATCAGCCCCAGCATTTT. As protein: CAWSVPAGGNQPQHF.

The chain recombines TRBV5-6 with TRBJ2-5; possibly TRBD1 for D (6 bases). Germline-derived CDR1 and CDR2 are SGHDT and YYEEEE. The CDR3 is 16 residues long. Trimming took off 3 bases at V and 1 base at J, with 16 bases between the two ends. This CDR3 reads CASSSEGVMGQETQYF. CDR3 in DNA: TGTGCCAGCAGCTCAGAGGGGGTGATGGGCCAAGAGACCCAGTACTTC.

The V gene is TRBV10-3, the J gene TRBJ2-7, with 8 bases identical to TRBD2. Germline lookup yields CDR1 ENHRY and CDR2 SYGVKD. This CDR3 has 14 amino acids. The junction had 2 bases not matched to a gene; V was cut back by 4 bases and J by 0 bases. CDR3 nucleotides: TGTGCCATCAGTGCGCGGGGGGACTCCTACGAGCAGTACTTC. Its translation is CAISARGDSYEQYF.

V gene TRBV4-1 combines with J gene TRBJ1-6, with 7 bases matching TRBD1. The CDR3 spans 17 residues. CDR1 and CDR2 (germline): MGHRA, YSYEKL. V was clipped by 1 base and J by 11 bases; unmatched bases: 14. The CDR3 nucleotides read TGCGCCAGCAGCCAAGTTCGACAGGGAGCGAAGTCGACACCCCTCCACTTT. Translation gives CASSQVRQGAKSTPLHF.

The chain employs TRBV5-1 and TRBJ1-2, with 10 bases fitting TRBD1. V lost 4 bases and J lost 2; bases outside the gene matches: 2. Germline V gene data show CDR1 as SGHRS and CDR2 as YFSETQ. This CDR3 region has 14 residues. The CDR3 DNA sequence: TGCGCCAGCAGCCGGGGACAGGGGAACTATGGCTACACCTTC. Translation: CASSRGQGNYGYTF.

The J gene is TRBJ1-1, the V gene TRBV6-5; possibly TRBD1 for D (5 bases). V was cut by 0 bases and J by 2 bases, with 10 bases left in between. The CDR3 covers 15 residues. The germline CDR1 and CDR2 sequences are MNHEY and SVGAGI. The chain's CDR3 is CASSYSARANTEAFF. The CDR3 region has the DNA TGTGCCAGCAGTTACTCTGCCAGGGCAAACACTGAAGCTTTCTTT.

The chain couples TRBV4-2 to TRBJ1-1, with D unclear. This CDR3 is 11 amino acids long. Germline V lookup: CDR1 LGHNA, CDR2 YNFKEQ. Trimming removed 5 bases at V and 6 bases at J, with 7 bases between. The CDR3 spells CASSVRAEAFF. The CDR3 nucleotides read TGTGCCAGCAGCGTACGAGCTGAAGCTTTCTTT.

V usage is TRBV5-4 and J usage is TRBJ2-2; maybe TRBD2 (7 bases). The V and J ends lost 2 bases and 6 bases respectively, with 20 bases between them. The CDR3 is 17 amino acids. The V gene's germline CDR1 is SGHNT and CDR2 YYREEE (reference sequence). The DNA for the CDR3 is TGTGCCAGCAGCTTTCTTCTCAGAGGGGGGGCGTCCGGGGAGCTGTTTTTT. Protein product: CASSFLLRGGASGELFF.

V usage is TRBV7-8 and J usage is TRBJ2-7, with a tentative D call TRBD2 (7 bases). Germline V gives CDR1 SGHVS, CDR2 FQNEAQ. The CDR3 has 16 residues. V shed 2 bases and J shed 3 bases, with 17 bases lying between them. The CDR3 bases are TGTGCCAGCAGCTTATATGCGGGGGCGGCCATCTACGAGCAGTACTTC. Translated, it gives CASSLYAGAAIYEQYF.

CDR3 sequence (DNA): TGCGCCAGCAGCATCACGACAGCCCCGAACACTGAAGCTTTCTTT. It specifies CASSITTAPNTEAFF. The chain couples TRBV5-1 to TRBJ1-1; weak D call: TRBD1 (5 bases). Germline V gene sequence: CDR1 SGHRS, CDR2 YFSETQ. The V end was cut by 4 bases, the J end by 1 base, with 14 bases between. The CDR3 length is 15 residues.

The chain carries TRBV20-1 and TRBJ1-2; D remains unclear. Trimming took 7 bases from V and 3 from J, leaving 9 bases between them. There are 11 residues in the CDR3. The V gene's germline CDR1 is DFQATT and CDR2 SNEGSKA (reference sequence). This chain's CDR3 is CSGSPDYGYTF. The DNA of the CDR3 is TGCAGTGGGTCTCCTGACTATGGCTACACCTTC.

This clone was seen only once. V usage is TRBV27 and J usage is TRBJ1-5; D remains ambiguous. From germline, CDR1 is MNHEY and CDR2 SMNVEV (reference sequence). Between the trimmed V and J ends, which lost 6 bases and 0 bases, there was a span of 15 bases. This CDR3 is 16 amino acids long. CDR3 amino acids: CASRFNQGGSNQPQHF. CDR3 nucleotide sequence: TGTGCCAGCAGATTCAATCAAGGTGGTAGCAATCAGCCCCAGCATTTT.